The rows below give T cell receptor beta chains drawn from one sample of a study of blood T cell repertoires in COVID-19. The assay was immunoSEQ multiplex PCR, and TCRdb's table has in-frame clones only and misses some. The sample comprises about 480,000 clones, 75% to 90% of which are singletons, and approximately 0.9% rests with the top ten. Sequencing input: peripheral blood. These receptors were obtained from a man aged 18 to 30 with COVID-19, enrolled during active disease. The conserved cysteine and the conserved F or W are not part of the CDR3 here.

V gene	J gene	CDR3 protein
TRBV12-3/TRBV12-4	TRBJ1-4	ASDVLWGRKLF
TRBV7-9	TRBJ2-2	ASTPDVGDTGELF
TRBV7-3	TRBJ2-2	ASSPWTSGAPGELF
TRBV5-1	TRBJ2-5	ASSSTSGGTTQY
TRBV7-3	TRBJ2-1	ASSLMASGNYEQF
TRBV14	TRBJ2-2	ASSQDFGKTGKGRELF
TRBV5-5	TRBJ2-6	ASSSESFSGANVLT
TRBV3-1/TRBV3-2	TRBJ2-2	ASSHWDRGFGELF
TRBV28	TRBJ1-5	ASSFEGAFNQPQH
TRBV19	TRBJ1-1	ATYREGTEAF